The clone carrying this T cell receptor beta chain was found many times. The antigen is unknown. This sample is drawn from a study of response to subunit inactivated influenza vaccine. General study results and limits: That few new T cells are recruited by each seasonal influenza vaccination was the authors' suggestion.

Trimming cost V 4 bases and J 6 bases; bases outside gene matches: 4. Per the germline V gene, CDR1 is SGHDT and CDR2 is YYEEEE. The CDR3 has 15 amino acids. MiXCR, run by TCRdb on the RT-PCR reads, gives a single entry per CDR3 protein. The data hold 500,000 to 750,000 distinct CDR3 sequences, with 11% to 15% observed a single time. This specimen consisted of PBMCs from blood, obtained 11 to 12 days after vaccination. This receptor was taken from a man aged 50 to 60 who received an inactivated influenza vaccine. This chain links TRBV5-6 with TRBJ2-2; 12 bases align to TRBD2. In DNA, the CDR3 is TGTGCCAGCAGCCGACTAGCGGGAGAAGCCGGGGAGCTGTTTTTT. Translated: CASSRLAGEAGELFF. Full variable domain (missing parts from reference TRBV5-6 and TRBJ2-2): DAGVTQSPTHLIKTRGQQVTLRCSPKSGHDTVSWYQQALGQGPQFIFQYYEEEERQRGNFPDRFSGHQFPNYSSELNVNALLLGDSALYLCASSRLAGEAGELFFGEGSRLTVL.